This T cell receptor (beta chain) was identified during a study of CD8+CD57+ T cells in acquired aplastic anemia. Germline V gives CDR1 KGHDR, CDR2 SFDVKD. Trimming cost V 3 bases and J 8 bases, with 15 bases left between them. This CDR3 region has 15 residues. Sequencing involved patients with CD8+CD57+ cell expansion previously shown by flow cytometry. All patients had severe acquired aplastic anemia. Genomic DNA templated the TCR beta VDJ and CDR3 profiling. TCRdb re-analysed the reads in MiXCR, keeping a single row per CDR3 protein. The sample comprises some 120,000 distinct CDR3 sequences, approximately 36% of which are singletons, and approximately 2.6% rests with the top ten. This clonotype appeared many times.

Sequenced sample: sorted CD4+, CD8+, or CD8+CD57+ T cells (not recorded which) from PBMCs. The sequence came from a human donor with aplastic anemia. The rearrangement uses TRBV24-1 and TRBJ2-2; TRBD2 is a possible D gene (5 bases). This chain's CDR3 is CATSDPGVGSGELFF. The CDR3 DNA is TGTGCCACCAGTGATCCCGGGGTGGGTTCAGGGGAGCTGTTTTTT.